This TCR beta chain was identified during a study of cytotoxic CD8 clonotypes in ibrutinib-treated CLL. Study-level information: Response samples were taken after a median of 12 months on treatment, range 6 to 36. Whole-study results and caveats: Sampling times differed between sustained-remission and progressing patients.

Turning to this clone: Its antigen is not identified.

The CDR3 is 15 amino acids. Germline-derived CDR1 and CDR2 are MDHEN and SYDVKM. The ends were cut back, 6 bases at V and 0 bases at J, with 12 bases in the middle. With sequencing, the targeted depth ranged from 1 in 200,000 to 1 in 1 million T cells. Repertoires were generated with immunoSEQ multiplex PCR, while TCRdb's copy carries only in-frame clones and drops some. This table has 150,000 to 200,000 clones, roughly four fifths appearing once. The specimen was PBMCs, collected after 12 months of ibrutinib treatment. The clonotype was recovered from a human donor with chronic lymphocytic leukemia. J is TRBJ1-3 and V is TRBV28; D might be TRBD1 (5 bases). The CDR3 loop reads CASRVMGGSGNTIYF. CDR3 nucleotides: TGTGCCAGCAGAGTCATGGGGGGCTCTGGAAACACCATATATTTT.